This T cell receptor (beta chain) was observed in a study of blood T cell repertoires in COVID-19. In germline, CDR1 is SNHLY, CDR2 FYNNEI. Trimming removed 6 bases from V and 7 bases from J, with 15 bases in between. The CDR3 runs 13 residues. Some clones are missing from TCRdb's copy, which holds only in-frame ones; the method was immunoSEQ multiplex PCR. The sample carries over 120,000 clones, roughly nine tenths recorded once. The receptor was derived from a human donor in a cohort sampled during active COVID-19. Input material: peripheral blood. The chain has TRBV2 and TRBJ1-2; a weak D match, TRBD1 (5 bases). The CDR3 DNA reads as TGTGCCAGCAGCCGACAGCCTCAGCGTGGCTACACCTTC. Its protein is CASSRQPQRGYTF.